This T cell receptor (beta chain) stems from a study of CXCR3-negative and CXCR3-positive naive CD8 T cells. Looked up from germline, CDR1 is DFQATT and CDR2 is SNEGSKA (reference sequence). This CDR3 spans 14 amino acids. Libraries of TRB cDNA were made by 5' RACE and carried UMIs. TCRdb reprocessed the 5' RACE reads and stores each CDR3 protein as one record, lacking DNA. In total, the table holds fewer than 9,500 distinct CDR3 sequences. The chain uses TRBV20-1 and TRBJ2-1; TCRdb's D gene call, TRBD2, goes unchecked for lack of DNA. Sequenced material: naive CXCR3- CD8+ T cells from blood. Subset specified: CD45RO-CCR7+CD27+CD95- naive CD8+ T cells lacking CXCR3 (TNR3-). This receptor was obtained from a human donor in good health. Some clones in this sample may be carry-over from other donors' samples. The CDR3 here is CSASRRAIGDEQFF.